The T cell receptor beta chain described here comes from a study of blood T cell repertoires in COVID-19. On the study more broadly: Acute and convalescent COVID-19 specimens originated in the United States, Italy and Spain. T cells, B-cell-depleted T cells, or PBMCs supplied cDNA or gDNA.

In the authors' methods: From reference gene primer amplification, estimates of nucleated cell counts were derived. Profiled with immunoSEQ multiplex PCR; TCRdb holds only in-frame clones, not every one. V, J and clone size were drawn from that table, and D and trimming were deduced from the DNA. The sample contains roughly 200,000 clones, less than 85% of which appear only once. This CDR3 contains 13 residues. Trimming removed 0 bases from V and 4 bases from J, with 8 bases in between. Germline CDR1 reads SGHRS; CDR2 reads YFSETQ. The sample was peripheral blood. The chain joins TRBV5-1 to TRBJ2-7; TRBD2 is a possible D gene (6 bases). The clonotype comes from a woman older than 75 with COVID-19, enrolled during active disease. The CDR3 coding sequence is TGCGCCAGCAGCTTGGGCGGGGTTTACGAGCAGTACTTC. This encodes CASSLGGVYEQYF.